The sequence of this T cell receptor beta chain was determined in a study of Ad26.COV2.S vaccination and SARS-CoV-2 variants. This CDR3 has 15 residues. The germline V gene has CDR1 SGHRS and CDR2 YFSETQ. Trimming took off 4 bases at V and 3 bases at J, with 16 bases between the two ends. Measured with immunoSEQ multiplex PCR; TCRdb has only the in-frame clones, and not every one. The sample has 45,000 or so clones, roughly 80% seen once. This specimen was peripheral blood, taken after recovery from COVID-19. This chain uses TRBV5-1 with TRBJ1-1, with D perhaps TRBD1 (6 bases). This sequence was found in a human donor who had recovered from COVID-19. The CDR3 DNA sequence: TGCGCCAGCAGCACAGGGACGGCCCGGGACACTGAAGCTTTCTTT. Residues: CASSTGTARDTEAFF.